Following are 27 T cell receptor beta chains from one sample sequenced in a study of blood T cell repertoires in COVID-19. The data were produced by immunoSEQ multiplex PCR, yet TCRdb's version contains in-frame clones alone and is incomplete. The sample gives 130,000 to 150,000 clones, approximately 87% of which show up once; 8% to 9% is in the top ten. Sequencing was carried out using peripheral blood. The receptor source for this set is a woman aged 45-65 years with active or convalescent COVID-19.

This clone was counted only a few times. The CDR3 sequence is CASTPTWGGLNEQYF. In DNA, the CDR3 is TGTGCCAGTACTCCAACCTGGGGGGGGTTAAACGAGCAGTACTTC. The gene calls are TRBV19 and TRBJ2-7; 7 bases line up with TRBD2. V lost 7 bases, J lost 5 bases, and 14 bases stayed unmatched. The CDR3 runs to 15 residues. Germline values: CDR1 LNHDA, CDR2 SQIVND (reference sequence).

The gene calls are TRBV4-1 and TRBJ2-5, with D possibly being TRBD1 (5 bases). From germline, CDR1 is MGHRA and CDR2 YSYEKL. V was pared by 0 bases and J by 4 bases, with 21 bases between. This CDR3 contains 18 residues. CDR3 bases: TGCGCCAGCAGCCAAGATAGGATGGGGCAGGGAAAGGGAGAGACCCAGTACTTC. Residues: CASSQDRMGQGKGETQYF.

A few counts support this clone. The genes are TRBV10-3 and TRBJ2-7; TRBD1 aligns across 9 bases. This CDR3 comprises 15 residues. CDR1 and CDR2 (germline): ENHRY, SYGVKD. The V and J ends lost 2 bases and 3 bases, in that order; junction bases with no gene match: 5. The CDR3 coding sequence is TGTGCCATCAGTGAGCCGGGACAGGGTGGCTACGAGCAGTACTTC. Protein: CAISEPGQGGYEQYF.

The chain carries TRBV19 and TRBJ2-1; 11 bases match TRBD2. The CDR3 has 19 amino acids. Germline trimming cut 0 bases from V and 9 bases from J; bases unmatched to any gene: 16. CDR1 LNHDA and CDR2 SQIVND come from the germline V gene (reference sequence). The CDR3 here is CASSIDRYLELAGAGEQFF. The CDR3 DNA is TGTGCCAGTAGTATAGATCGGTATTTAGAACTAGCGGGAGCGGGTGAGCAGTTCTTC.

V gene TRBV6-5 combines with J gene TRBJ1-3, with 7 bases that match TRBD1. CDR1 is MNHEY and CDR2 is SVGAGI in the germline V gene. V lost 6 bases and J lost 2; bases outside the gene matches: 4. This CDR3 spans 14 amino acids. The CDR3 DNA reads as TGTGCCAGCAGGGGCACAGGGGCTGGAAACACCATATATTTT. As protein: CASRGTGAGNTIYF.

This clone was observed a handful of times. The chain joins TRBV18 to TRBJ2-1, with D maybe TRBD2 (5 bases). The CDR3 spans 16 residues. From germline, CDR1 is KGHSH and CDR2 LQKENI. Trimming removed 6 bases from V and 0 bases from J, with 15 bases in between. CDR3 protein: CASSSGSRSSYNEQFF. CDR3 nucleotide sequence: TGTGCCAGCTCGTCGGGGTCAAGGAGCTCCTACAATGAGCAGTTCTTC.

Worth noting for this clone: One junction end does not reproduce the germline sequence, and a read error may be involved. The V and J genes are TRBV10-3 and TRBJ1-2, with D hard to call. The germline gives CDR1 ENHRY, CDR2 SYGVKD. This CDR3 region has 13 residues. The CDR3 sequence is CAISESERPDSAF. The CDR3 DNA sequence: TGTGCCATCAGTGAGTCTGAGCGGCCAGACTCCGCCTTC.

This sequence joins TRBV2 and TRBJ2-7, with a tentative D call TRBD2 (6 bases). Deletions cut 5 bases from V and 4 bases from J, with 15 bases between. Germline-derived CDR1 and CDR2 are SNHLY and FYNNEI. The CDR3 has 14 residues. CDR3 sequence: CASSRGRTTYEQYF. As DNA, the CDR3 is TGTGCCAGCAGTCGAGGGAGGACTACTTACGAGCAGTACTTC.

The rearrangement joins TRBV5-4 to TRBJ1-2, with TRBD1 matching over 7 bases. The CDR3 contains 15 residues. V shed 0 bases, J shed 4 bases, and the junction held 6 bases outside the gene matches. CDR1 is SGHNT, CDR2 YYREEE, per germline (reference sequence). The CDR3 sequence: CASSLGQGGSYGYTF. CDR3 DNA sequence: TGTGCCAGCAGCTTGGGACAGGGTGGTAGCTATGGCTACACCTTC.

The chain employs TRBV28 and TRBJ1-2, with D uncertain. The CDR3 is 12 residues long. Germline V lookup: CDR1 MDHEN, CDR2 SYDVKM. V lost 10 bases and J 2 bases, leaving 11 bases between the germline ends. CDR3 sequence reads: CAIMTLNYGYTF. The CDR3 bases are TGTGCCATTATGACACTGAACTATGGCTACACCTTC.

The genes are TRBV5-4 and TRBJ2-2; 10 bases are shared with TRBD1. The CDR3 contains 16 residues. Trimming removed 2 bases from V and 3 bases from J; junction bases left unmatched: 4. Germline V gives CDR1 SGHNT, CDR2 YYREEE (reference sequence). DNA for the CDR3: TGTGCCAGCAGCTTTGCGACAGGGGGCTACACCGGGGAGCTGTTTTTT. Translated: CASSFATGGYTGELFF.

The genes are TRBV6-5 and TRBJ2-3; TRBD2 agrees at 8 bases. Germline trimming cut 6 bases from V and 4 bases from J; bases unmatched to any gene: 3. The germline gives CDR1 MNHEY, CDR2 SVGAGI. The CDR3 consists of 13 residues. The CDR3 sequence: CASRKTSADTQYF. In nucleotides, the CDR3 is TGTGCCAGCAGGAAGACTAGCGCAGATACGCAGTATTTT.

This sequence joins TRBV19 and TRBJ2-1; D is unclear. This CDR3 has 13 residues. Germline-derived CDR1 and CDR2 are LNHDA and SQIVND (reference sequence). V was cut by 5 bases and J by 6 bases, with 11 bases left in between. The CDR3 sequence is CASSQEAFNEQFF. Written as DNA, the CDR3 is TGTGCCAGTAGTCAAGAGGCCTTCAATGAGCAGTTCTTC.

The chain couples TRBV6-2 or TRBV6-3 to TRBJ2-7, with TRBD2 identical over 9 bases. The CDR3 runs to 16 residues. The junction had 4 bases not matched to a gene; V was cut back by 0 bases and J by 1 base. Germline CDR1 MNHEY, CDR2 SVGEGT. CDR3 coding DNA: TGTGCCAGCAGTTACTCCAAGCGGGAGGTATCCTACGAGCAGTACTTC. Translated, it gives CASSYSKREVSYEQYF.

V is TRBV5-5 and J is TRBJ2-7, with D perhaps matching TRBD2 (7 bases). Germline lookup yields CDR1 SGHKS and CDR2 YYEKEE (reference sequence). V lost 2 bases and J 3 bases, leaving 12 bases between the germline ends. This CDR3 has 14 residues. The DNA of the CDR3 is TGTGCCAGCAGCTTACGGGGGGCTCTCTACGAGCAGTACTTC. Amino acids: CASSLRGALYEQYF.

This clone was seen only a few times. V is TRBV7-9 and J is TRBJ2-7; 11 bases align to TRBD2. This CDR3 comprises 14 residues. Germline lookup yields CDR1 SEHNR and CDR2 FQNEAQ (reference sequence). After removal of 3 bases from V and 3 bases from J, the junction contained 1 base not matched to a gene. The chain's CDR3 is CASSFTSGSYEQYF. CDR3 nucleotide sequence: TGTGCCAGCAGCTTTACTAGCGGGAGCTACGAGCAGTACTTC.

This clone was seen a single time. The chain joins TRBV2 to TRBJ1-4; no reliable D call. CDR3 length: 15 residues. Looked up from germline, CDR1 is SNHLY and CDR2 is FYNNEI. Trimming took off 4 bases at V and 0 bases at J, with 9 bases between the two ends. This CDR3 is CASSGRTATNEKLFF. CDR3 sequence (DNA): TGTGCCAGCAGTGGGAGGACGGCAACTAATGAAAAACTGTTTTTT. Combining the CDR3 with reference TRBV2 and TRBJ1-4 gives the whole variable domain EPEVTQTPSHQVTQMGQEVILRCVPISNHLYFYWYRQILGQKVEFLVSFYNNEISEKSEIFDDQFSVERPDGSNFTLKIRSTKLEDSAMYFCASSGRTATNEKLFFGSGTQLSVL.

The J gene is TRBJ2-7, the V gene TRBV30; tentative D call: TRBD2 (8 bases). The CDR3 has 16 amino acids. Trimming took 4 bases from V and 3 from J, leaving 22 bases between them. CDR1 GTSNPN and CDR2 SVGIG come from the germline V gene (reference sequence). CDR3 protein: CAWNPGRAGGDYEQYF. CDR3 in DNA: TGTGCCTGGAACCCCGGGAGGGCAGGGGGGGACTACGAGCAGTACTTC. Supplemented by reference TRBV30 and TRBJ2-7, the full variable domain reads SQTIHQWPATLVQPVGSPLSLECTVEGTSNPNLYWYRQAAGRGLQLLFYSVGIGQISSEVPQNLSASRPQDRQFILSSKKLLLSDSGFYLCAWNPGRAGGDYEQYFGPGTRLTVT.

This clone was detected once. V usage is TRBV18 and J usage is TRBJ1-2; D unclear. The CDR3 length is 14 residues. Trimming removed 3 bases at V and 4 bases at J, with 12 bases between. The germline gives CDR1 KGHSH, CDR2 LQKENI. CDR3 sequence: CASSPAQVGYGYTF. DNA for the CDR3: TGTGCCAGCTCACCTGCTCAGGTCGGCTATGGCTACACCTTC.

The chain carries TRBV3-1 (or the pseudogene TRBV3-2) and TRBJ2-5, with no clear D. CDR3 length: 15 residues. Trimming pared 0 bases from V and 2 bases from J, leaving 10 bases between. Looked up from germline, CDR1 is LGHDT and CDR2 is YNNKEL (reference sequence). The CDR3 spells CASSQEPAGQETQYF. CDR3 nucleotide sequence: TGTGCCAGCAGCCAAGAACCTGCCGGTCAAGAGACCCAGTACTTC.

This clone was observed a handful of times. The sample contains more than one DNA sequence encoding this CDR3. V gene TRBV6-2 or TRBV6-3 combines with J gene TRBJ1-2; 11 nucleotides line up with TRBD1. V was clipped by 6 bases and J by 4 bases; unmatched bases: 4. CDR3 length: 14 amino acids. In germline, CDR1 is MNHEY, CDR2 SVGEGT. The CDR3 DNA reads as TGTGCCAGCAGCTCGGGACAGGGGGGCTATGGCTACACCTTC. Amino acids: CASSSGQGGYGYTF.

This clone appeared a single time. The rearrangement joins TRBV5-1 to TRBJ2-2, with a possible D match to TRBD2 (6 bases). Germline values: CDR1 SGHRS, CDR2 YFSETQ. The length of the CDR3 is 16 residues. The V gene lost 7 bases and the J gene lost 0 bases, with 16 bases spanning the gap. CDR3 bases: TGCGCCAGCGCCCCTGGCGGGACCTCGAACACCGGGGAGCTGTTTTTT. Its translation is CASAPGGTSNTGELFF.

This clone was recorded only once. The rearrangement uses TRBV6-5 and TRBJ1-3; D perhaps matches TRBD1 (5 bases). Germline V lookup: CDR1 MNHEY, CDR2 SVGAGI. This CDR3 is 14 amino acids long. Trimming stripped 8 bases from V and 4 bases from J, with 15 bases between. The CDR3, as DNA: TGTGCCAGCTCTCGAAGGGGATCCGGAAACACCATATATTTT. Translation: CASSRRGSGNTIYF.

The chain recombines TRBV11-2 with TRBJ2-7, with D maybe TRBD2 (6 bases). The germline gives CDR1 SGHAT, CDR2 FQNNGV. The CDR3 runs 15 residues. Deletions cut 1 base from V and 6 bases from J, with 16 bases between. The DNA for the CDR3 is TGTGCCAGCAGCTTAGCGAACAGGAGGGCGGGCGAGCAGTACTTC. This sequence encodes CASSLANRRAGEQYF.

The CDR3 loop is CASSPSKGTVGTQYF. The CDR3 nucleotides read TGTGCCAGCTCACCATCGAAAGGGACAGTGGGGACCCAGTACTTC. This sequence joins TRBV18 and TRBJ2-5, with 7 nucleotides matching TRBD1. The CDR3 totals 15 residues. Germline CDR1 reads KGHSH; CDR2 reads LQKENI. After removal of 2 bases from V and 7 bases from J, the junction contained 10 bases not matched to a gene.

The rearrangement links TRBV30 to TRBJ1-2; D remains ambiguous. Germline CDR1 reads GTSNPN; CDR2 reads SVGIG (reference sequence). The V and J ends lost 0 bases and 7 bases respectively, with 6 bases between them. The CDR3 runs to 11 residues. The CDR3 sequence is CAWSVLFGYTF. As DNA, the CDR3 is TGTGCCTGGAGTGTACTCTTTGGCTACACCTTC.

Only a few counts were recorded for this clone. It is likely a read error, because the conserved phenylalanine at the end of the CDR3 is missing. It is unclear where the CDR3 begins or ends on the DNA, so no DNA is shown, and the CDR3 is as TCRdb lists it. The chain uses TRBV6-5 and TRBJ1-2. Germline CDR1 and CDR2: MNHEY and SVGAGI. The CDR3 spans 14 residues, counting both ends. CDR3 residues: CATLQAGANVARLS.